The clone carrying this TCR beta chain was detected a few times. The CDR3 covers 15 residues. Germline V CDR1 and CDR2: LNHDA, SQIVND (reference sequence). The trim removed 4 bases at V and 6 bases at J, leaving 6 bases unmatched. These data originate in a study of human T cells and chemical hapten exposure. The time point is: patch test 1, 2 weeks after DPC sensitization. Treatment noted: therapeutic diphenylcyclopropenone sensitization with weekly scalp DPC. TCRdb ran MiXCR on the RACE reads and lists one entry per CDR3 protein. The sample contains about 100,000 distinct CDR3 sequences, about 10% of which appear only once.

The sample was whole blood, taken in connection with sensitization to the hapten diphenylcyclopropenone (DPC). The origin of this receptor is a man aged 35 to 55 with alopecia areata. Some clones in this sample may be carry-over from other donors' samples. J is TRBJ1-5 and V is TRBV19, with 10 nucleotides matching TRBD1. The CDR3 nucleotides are TGTGCCAGTAGTAAAAGACAGGGGGCAGGTCAGCCCCAGCATTTT. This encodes CASSKRQGAGQPQHF.